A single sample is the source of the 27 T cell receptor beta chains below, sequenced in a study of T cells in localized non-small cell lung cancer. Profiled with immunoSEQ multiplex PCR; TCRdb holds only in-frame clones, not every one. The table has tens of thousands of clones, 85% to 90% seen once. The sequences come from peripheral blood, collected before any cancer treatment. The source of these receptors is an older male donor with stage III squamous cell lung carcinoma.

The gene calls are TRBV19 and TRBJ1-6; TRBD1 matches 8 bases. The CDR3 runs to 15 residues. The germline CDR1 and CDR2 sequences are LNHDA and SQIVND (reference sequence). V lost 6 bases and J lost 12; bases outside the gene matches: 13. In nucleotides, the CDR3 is TGTGCCAGTAGCCAAGGACAGGGCTCTTTCGGACCCCTCCACTTT. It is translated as CASSQGQGSFGPLHF.

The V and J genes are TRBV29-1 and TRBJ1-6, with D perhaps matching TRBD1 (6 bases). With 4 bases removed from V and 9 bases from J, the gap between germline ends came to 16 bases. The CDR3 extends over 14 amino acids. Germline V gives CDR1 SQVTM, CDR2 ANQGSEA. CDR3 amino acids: CSVVMGAVGSPLHF. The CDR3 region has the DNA TGCAGCGTTGTAATGGGGGCAGTTGGTTCACCCCTCCACTTT.

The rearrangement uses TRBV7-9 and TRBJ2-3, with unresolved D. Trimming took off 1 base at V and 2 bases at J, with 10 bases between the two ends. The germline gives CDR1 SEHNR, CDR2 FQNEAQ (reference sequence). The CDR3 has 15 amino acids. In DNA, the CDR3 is TGTGCCAGCAGCTTAGTGGCGTCATCCACAGATACGCAGTATTTT. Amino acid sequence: CASSLVASSTDTQYF. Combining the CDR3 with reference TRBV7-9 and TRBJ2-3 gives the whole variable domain DTGVSQNPRHKITKRGQNVTFRCDPISEHNRLYWYRQTLGQGPEFLTYFQNEAQLEKSRLLSDRFSAERPKGSFSTLEIQRTEQGDSAMYLCASSLVASSTDTQYFGPGTRLTVL.

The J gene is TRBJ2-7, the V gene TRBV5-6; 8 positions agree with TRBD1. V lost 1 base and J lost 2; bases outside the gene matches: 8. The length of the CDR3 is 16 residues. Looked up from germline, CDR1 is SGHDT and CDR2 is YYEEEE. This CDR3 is CASSLWRTGWPYEQYF. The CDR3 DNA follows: TGTGCCAGCAGCTTGTGGCGGACAGGGTGGCCCTACGAGCAGTACTTC.

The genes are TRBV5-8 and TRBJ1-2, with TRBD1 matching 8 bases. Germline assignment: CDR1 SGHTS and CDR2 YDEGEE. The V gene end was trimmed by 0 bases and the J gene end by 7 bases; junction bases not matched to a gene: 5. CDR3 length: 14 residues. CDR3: CASSLGTGMRGYTF. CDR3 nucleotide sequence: TGTGCCAGCAGCTTGGGGACAGGGATGCGTGGCTACACCTTC.

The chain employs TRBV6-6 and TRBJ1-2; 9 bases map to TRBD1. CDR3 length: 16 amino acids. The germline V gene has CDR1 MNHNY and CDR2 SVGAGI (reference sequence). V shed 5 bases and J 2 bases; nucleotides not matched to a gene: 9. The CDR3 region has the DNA TGTGCCAGCAGTACTCAAAGGGACAGGGTAAACTATGGCTACACCTTC. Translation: CASSTQRDRVNYGYTF.

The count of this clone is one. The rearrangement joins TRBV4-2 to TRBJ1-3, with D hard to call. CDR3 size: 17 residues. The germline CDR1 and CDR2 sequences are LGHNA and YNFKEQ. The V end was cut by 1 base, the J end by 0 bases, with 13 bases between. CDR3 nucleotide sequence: TGTGCCAGCAGCCAAGTCATTGGCGGAAGCTCTGGAAACACCATATATTTT. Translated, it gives CASSQVIGGSSGNTIYF.

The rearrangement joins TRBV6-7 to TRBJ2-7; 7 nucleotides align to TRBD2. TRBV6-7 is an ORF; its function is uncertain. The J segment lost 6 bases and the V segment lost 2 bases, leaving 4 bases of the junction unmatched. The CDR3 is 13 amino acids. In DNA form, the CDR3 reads TGTGCCAGCAGTTACCCTCCGGGGGGCGAGCAGTACGTC. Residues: CASSYPPGGEQYV.

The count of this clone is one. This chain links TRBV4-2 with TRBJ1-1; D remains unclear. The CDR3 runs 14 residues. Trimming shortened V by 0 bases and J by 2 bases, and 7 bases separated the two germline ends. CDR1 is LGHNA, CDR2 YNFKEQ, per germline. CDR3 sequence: CASSQDRDNTEAFF. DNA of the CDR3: TGTGCCAGCAGCCAAGATCGGGATAACACTGAAGCTTTCTTT.

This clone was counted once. The CDR3 sequence is CASSRNSYYNEQFF. For the CDR3, the DNA is TGTGCCAGCAGCAGGAACAGCTACTACAATGAGCAGTTCTTC. The J gene is TRBJ2-1, the V gene TRBV9; D remains unclear. Trimming took off 4 bases at V and 3 bases at J, with 11 bases between the two ends. CDR3 length: 14 amino acids. Germline loops: CDR1 SGDLS, CDR2 YYNGEE.

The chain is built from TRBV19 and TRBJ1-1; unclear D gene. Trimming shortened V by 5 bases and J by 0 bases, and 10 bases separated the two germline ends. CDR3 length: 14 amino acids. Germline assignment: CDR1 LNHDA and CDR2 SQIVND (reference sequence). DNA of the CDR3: TGTGCCAGTAGTTCCGCCAGTATGAACACTGAAGCTTTCTTT. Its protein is CASSSASMNTEAFF.

As DNA, the CDR3 is TGTGCCAGCAGCTTGGAGAGGGGTTGGGCTTATGGCTACACCTTC. It is translated as CASSLERGWAYGYTF. The chain employs TRBV5-6 and TRBJ1-2; weak D call: TRBD1 (5 bases). The CDR3 is made up of 15 amino acids. The V and J ends lost 0 bases and 5 bases respectively, with 14 bases between them. Germline V gives CDR1 SGHDT, CDR2 YYEEEE.

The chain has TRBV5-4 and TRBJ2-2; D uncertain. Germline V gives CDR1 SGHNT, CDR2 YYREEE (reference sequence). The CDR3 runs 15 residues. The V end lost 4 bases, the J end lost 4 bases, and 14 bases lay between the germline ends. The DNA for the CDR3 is TGTGCCAGCAGCCCCGGGTGGGGTCGCACCGGGGAGCTGTTTTTT. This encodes CASSPGWGRTGELFF.

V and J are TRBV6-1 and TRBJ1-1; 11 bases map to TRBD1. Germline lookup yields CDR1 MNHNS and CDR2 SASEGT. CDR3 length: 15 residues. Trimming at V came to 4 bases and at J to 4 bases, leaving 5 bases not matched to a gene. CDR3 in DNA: TGTGCCAGCAGTGTCGGACAGGGGGCCATCACTGAAGCTTTCTTT. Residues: CASSVGQGAITEAFF.

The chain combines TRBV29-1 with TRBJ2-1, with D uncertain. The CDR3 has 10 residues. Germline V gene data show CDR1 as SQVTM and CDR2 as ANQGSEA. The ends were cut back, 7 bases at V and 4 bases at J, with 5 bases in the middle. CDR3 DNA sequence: TGCAGCGGAGATTACAATGAGCAGTTCTTC. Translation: CSGDYNEQFF.

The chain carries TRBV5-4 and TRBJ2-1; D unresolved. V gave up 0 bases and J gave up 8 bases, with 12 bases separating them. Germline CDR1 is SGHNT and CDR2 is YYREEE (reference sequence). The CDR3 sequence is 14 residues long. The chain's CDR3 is CASSLGLSVDEQFF. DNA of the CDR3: TGTGCCAGCAGCTTGGGGTTGAGTGTGGATGAGCAGTTCTTC.

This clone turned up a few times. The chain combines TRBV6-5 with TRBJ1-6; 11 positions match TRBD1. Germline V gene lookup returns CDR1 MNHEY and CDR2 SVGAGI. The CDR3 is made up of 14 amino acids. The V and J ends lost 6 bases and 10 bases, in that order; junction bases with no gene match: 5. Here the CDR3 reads CASSRDRGRSPLHF. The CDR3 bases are TGTGCCAGCAGCCGGGACAGGGGGAGGTCACCCCTCCACTTT.

CDR3 nucleotides: TGTGCCAGCAGTTACTCGAGGGTGGGAAATTCACCCCTCCACTTT. Its protein product is CASSYSRVGNSPLHF. V usage is TRBV6-5 and J usage is TRBJ1-6; D remains unclear. Germline CDR1 reads MNHEY; CDR2 reads SVGAGI. Trimming removed 0 bases at V and 7 bases at J, with 10 bases between. The CDR3 consists of 15 residues.

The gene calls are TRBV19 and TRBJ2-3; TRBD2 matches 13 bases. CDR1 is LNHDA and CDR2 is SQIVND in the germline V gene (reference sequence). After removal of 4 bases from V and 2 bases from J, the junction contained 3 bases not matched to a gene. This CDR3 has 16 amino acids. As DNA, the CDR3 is TGTGCCAGTAGTAAGGGACTAGCGGGGATCACAGATACGCAGTATTTT. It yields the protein CASSKGLAGITDTQYF.

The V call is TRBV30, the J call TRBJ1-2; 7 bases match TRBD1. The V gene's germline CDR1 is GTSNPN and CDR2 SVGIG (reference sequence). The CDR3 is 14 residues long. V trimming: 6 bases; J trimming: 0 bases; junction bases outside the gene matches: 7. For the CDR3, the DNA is TGTGCCTGCCCTTGGACAGGAGCTAACTATGGCTACACCTTC. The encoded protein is CACPWTGANYGYTF.

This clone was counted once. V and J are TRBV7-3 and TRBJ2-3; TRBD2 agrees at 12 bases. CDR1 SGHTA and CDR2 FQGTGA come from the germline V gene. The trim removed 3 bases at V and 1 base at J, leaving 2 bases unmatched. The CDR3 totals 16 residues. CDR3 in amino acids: CASSFSSGGGTDTQYF. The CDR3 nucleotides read TGTGCCAGCAGCTTCTCTAGCGGGGGGGGCACAGATACGCAGTATTTT.

This chain's CDR3 is CAWGTGQSYEQYF. The CDR3 DNA follows: TGTGCCTGGGGGACAGGGCAATCCTACGAGCAGTACTTC. V is TRBV30 and J is TRBJ2-7, with 9 bases aligning to TRBD1. Germline V CDR1 and CDR2: GTSNPN, SVGIG (reference sequence). This CDR3 comprises 13 residues. Trimming took 5 bases from V and 1 from J; bases not matched to a gene: 3. Together with reference TRBV30 and TRBJ2-7, the CDR3 gives the full variable domain: SQTIHQWPATLVQPVGSPLSLECTVEGTSNPNLYWYRQAAGRGLQLLFYSVGIGQISSEVPQNLSASRPQDRQFILSSKKLLLSDSGFYLCAWGTGQSYEQYFGPGTRLTVT.

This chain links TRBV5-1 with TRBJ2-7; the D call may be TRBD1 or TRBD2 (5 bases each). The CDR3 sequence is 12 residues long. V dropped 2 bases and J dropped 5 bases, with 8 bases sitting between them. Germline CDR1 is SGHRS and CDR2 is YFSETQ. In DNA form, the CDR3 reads TGCGCCAGCAGCTTACTGGGGGACGAGCAGTACTTC. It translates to CASSLLGDEQYF.

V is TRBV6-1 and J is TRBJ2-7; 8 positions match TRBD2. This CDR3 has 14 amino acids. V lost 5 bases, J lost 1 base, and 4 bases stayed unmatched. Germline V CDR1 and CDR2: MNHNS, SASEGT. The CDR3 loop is CASSHRGGSYEQYV. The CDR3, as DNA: TGTGCCAGCAGTCACCGGGGGGGTTCCTACGAGCAGTACGTC.

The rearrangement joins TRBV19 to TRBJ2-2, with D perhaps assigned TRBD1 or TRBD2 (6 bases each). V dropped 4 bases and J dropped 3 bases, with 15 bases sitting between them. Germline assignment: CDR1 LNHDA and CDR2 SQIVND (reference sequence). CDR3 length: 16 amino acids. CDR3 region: CASSTIQGGDTGELFF. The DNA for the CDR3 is TGTGCCAGTAGTACCATACAGGGCGGGGACACCGGGGAGCTGTTTTTT.

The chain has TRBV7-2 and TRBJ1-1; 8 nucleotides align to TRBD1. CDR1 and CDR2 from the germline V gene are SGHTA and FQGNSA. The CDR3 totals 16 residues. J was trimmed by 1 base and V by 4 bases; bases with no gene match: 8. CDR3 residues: CASSSIGRGRNTEAFF. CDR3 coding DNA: TGTGCCAGCAGCTCTATCGGCAGGGGGCGGAACACTGAAGCTTTCTTT.

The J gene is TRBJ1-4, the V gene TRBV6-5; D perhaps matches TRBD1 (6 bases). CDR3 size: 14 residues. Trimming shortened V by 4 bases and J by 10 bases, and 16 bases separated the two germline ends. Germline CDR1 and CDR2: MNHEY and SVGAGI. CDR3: CASSSNREEAKLFF. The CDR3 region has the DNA TGTGCCAGCAGTTCCAACAGGGAGGAGGCAAAACTGTTTTTT.